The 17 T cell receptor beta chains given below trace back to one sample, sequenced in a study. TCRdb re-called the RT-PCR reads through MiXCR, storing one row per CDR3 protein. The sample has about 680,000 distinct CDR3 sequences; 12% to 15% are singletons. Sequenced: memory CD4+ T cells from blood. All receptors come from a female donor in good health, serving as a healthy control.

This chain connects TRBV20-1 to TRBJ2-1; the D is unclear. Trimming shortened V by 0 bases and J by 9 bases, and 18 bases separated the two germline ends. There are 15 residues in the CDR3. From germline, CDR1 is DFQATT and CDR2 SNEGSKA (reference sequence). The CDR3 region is CSAREGSRTVIEQFF. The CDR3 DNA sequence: TGCAGTGCTAGAGAGGGTTCAAGGACCGTGATTGAGCAGTTCTTC.

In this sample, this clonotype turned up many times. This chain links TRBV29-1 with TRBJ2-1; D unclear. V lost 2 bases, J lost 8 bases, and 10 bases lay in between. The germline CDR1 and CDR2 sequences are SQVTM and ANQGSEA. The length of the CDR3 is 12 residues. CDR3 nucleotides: TGCAGCGTTGAACCGGCCCGCGATGAGCAGTTCTTC. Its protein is CSVEPARDEQFF.

In DNA form, the CDR3 reads TGTGCCAGCAGTTCTAGTAGCGGGACCTCCTACGAGCAGTACTTC. Translation gives CASSSSSGTSYEQYF. J is TRBJ2-7 and V is TRBV5-4; 8 bases align to TRBD2. Germline V gene sequence: CDR1 SGHNT, CDR2 YYREEE (reference sequence). CDR3 length equals 15 residues. Trimming cost V 5 bases and J 0 bases; bases outside gene matches: 7.

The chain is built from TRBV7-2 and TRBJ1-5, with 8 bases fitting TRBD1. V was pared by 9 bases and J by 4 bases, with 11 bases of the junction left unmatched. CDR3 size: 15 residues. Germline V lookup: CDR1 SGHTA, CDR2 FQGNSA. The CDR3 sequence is CARSPQGAGNQPQHF. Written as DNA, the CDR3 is TGTGCCAGAAGCCCCCAGGGGGCTGGTAATCAGCCCCAGCATTTT.

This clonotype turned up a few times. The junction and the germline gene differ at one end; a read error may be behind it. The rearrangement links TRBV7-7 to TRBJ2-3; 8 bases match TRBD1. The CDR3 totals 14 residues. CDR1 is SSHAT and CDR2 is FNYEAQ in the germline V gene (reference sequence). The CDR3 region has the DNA TGTGCTAGCAGCTTACAGGGGGTTGGAGATACGCAGTATTTT. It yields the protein CASSLQGVGDTQYF.

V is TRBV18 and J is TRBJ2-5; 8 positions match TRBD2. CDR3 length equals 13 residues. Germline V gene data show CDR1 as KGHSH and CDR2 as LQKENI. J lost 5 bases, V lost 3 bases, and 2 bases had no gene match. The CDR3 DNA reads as TGTGCCAGCTCACCGACTAGCGTGGAGACCCAGTACTTC. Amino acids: CASSPTSVETQYF.

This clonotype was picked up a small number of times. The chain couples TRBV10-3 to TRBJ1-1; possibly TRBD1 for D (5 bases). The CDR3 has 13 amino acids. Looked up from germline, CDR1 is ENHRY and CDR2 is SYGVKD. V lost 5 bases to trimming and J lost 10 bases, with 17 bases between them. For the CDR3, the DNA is TGTGCCATCAGTTTGGGCAGGGAAGACGGAGCTTTCTTT. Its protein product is CAISLGREDGAFF.

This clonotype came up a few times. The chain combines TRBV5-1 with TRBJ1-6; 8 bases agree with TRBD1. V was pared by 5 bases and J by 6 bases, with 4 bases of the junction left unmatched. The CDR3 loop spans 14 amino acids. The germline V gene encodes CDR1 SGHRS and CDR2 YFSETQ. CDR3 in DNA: TGCGCCAGCAGGGGGACAGGAATTAATTCACCCCTCCACTTT. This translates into CASRGTGINSPLHF.

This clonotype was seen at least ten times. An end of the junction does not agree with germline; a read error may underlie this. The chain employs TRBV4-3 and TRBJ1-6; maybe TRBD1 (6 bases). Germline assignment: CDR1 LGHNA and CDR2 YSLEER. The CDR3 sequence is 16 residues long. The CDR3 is CASSKDRTEYNSPLHF. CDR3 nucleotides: TGCGCCAGCAGCAAAGACCGGACAGAATATAATTCACCCCTCCACTTT.

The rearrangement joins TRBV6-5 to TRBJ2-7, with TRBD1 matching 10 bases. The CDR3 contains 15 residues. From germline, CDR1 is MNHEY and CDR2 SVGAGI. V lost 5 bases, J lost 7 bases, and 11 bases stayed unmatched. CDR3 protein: CASSPPGQGTGEQYF. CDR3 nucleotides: TGTGCCAGCAGTCCGCCGGGACAGGGGACTGGGGAGCAGTACTTC.

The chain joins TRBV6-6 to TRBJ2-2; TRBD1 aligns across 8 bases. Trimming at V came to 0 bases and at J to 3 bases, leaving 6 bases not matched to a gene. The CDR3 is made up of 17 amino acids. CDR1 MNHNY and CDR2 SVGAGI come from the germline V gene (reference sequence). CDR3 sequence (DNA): TGTGCCAGCAGTTACTCGGGGCAGGGGGCATACACCGGGGAGCTGTTTTTT. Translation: CASSYSGQGAYTGELFF.

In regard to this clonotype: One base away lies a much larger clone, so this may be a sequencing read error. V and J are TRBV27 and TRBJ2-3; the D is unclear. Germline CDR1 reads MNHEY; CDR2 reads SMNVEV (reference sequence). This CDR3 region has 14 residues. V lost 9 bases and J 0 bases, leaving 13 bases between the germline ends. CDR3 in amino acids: CARRSLGSTDTQYF. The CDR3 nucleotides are TGTGCCAGAAGAAGCCTGGGGAGCACAGATACGCAGTATTTT.

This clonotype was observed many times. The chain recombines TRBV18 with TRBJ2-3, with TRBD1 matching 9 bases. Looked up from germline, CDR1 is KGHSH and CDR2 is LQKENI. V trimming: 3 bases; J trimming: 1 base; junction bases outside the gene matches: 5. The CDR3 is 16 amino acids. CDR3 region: CASSPLQGAGTDTQYF. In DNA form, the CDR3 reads TGTGCCAGCTCACCGCTACAGGGGGCAGGCACAGATACGCAGTATTTT. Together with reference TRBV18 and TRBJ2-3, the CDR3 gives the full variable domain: NAGVMQNPRHLVRRRGQEARLRCSPMKGHSHVYWYRQLPEEGLKFMVYLQKENIIDESGMPKERFSAEFPKEGPSILRIQQVVRGDSAAYFCASSPLQGAGTDTQYFGPGTRLTVL.

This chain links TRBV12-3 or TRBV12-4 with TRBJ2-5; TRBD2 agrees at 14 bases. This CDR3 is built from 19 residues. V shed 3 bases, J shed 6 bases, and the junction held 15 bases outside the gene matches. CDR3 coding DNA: TGTGCCAGCAGTTTTAGGGGACTAGCGGGAGATCGGGAGCGAAAGACCCAGTACTTC. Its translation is CASSFRGLAGDRERKTQYF.

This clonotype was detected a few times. CDR3 in amino acids: CASATRGLEEKLFF. Here the CDR3 DNA reads TGCGCCAGCGCTACCCGGGGTTTGGAGGAAAAACTGTTTTTT. The chain couples TRBV5-1 to TRBJ1-4; D remains unclear. The CDR3 spans 14 residues. The ends were cut back, 7 bases at V and 8 bases at J, with 18 bases in the middle. Germline V gene data show CDR1 as SGHRS and CDR2 as YFSETQ.

The CDR3 loop reads CSASGGSPDSYEQYF. DNA of the CDR3: TGCAGTGCTAGTGGAGGGTCGCCCGATTCCTACGAGCAGTACTTC. The chain is built from TRBV20-1 and TRBJ2-7, with D perhaps matching TRBD2 (6 bases). The CDR3 consists of 15 residues. Trimming stripped 3 bases from V and 1 base from J, with 16 bases between. The V gene's germline CDR1 is DFQATT and CDR2 SNEGSKA (reference sequence).

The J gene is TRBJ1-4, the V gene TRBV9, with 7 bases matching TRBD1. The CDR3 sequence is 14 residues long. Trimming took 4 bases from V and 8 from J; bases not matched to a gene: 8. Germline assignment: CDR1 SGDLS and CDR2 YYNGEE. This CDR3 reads CASSYRGEEEKLFF. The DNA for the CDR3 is TGTGCCAGCAGCTACAGGGGAGAGGAGGAAAAACTGTTTTTT.